Shown below are 5 T cell receptor beta chains from a single sample sequenced in a study of blood T cell repertoires in COVID-19. Using immunoSEQ multiplex PCR, the repertoire was profiled, and TCRdb retains in-frame clones only, with some absent. The table has around 160,000 clones, almost 90% seen once; the top ten hold approximately 2.5%. Sequencing was carried out using peripheral blood. Every receptor here comes from a human donor in a cohort sampled during active COVID-19.

The gene calls are TRBV15 and TRBJ2-5, with 12 bases aligning to TRBD2. The germline CDR1 and CDR2 sequences are LNHNV and YYDKDF (reference sequence). This CDR3 is 19 amino acids long. The trim removed 4 bases at V and 2 bases at J, leaving 14 bases unmatched. Here the CDR3 reads CATSTTRVRTSGTQETQYF. The CDR3 nucleotides read TGTGCCACCAGCACCACCCGGGTCCGGACTAGCGGGACTCAAGAGACCCAGTACTTC.

The V gene is TRBV5-1, the J gene TRBJ2-5, with D hard to call. Trimming took off 1 base at V and 5 bases at J, with 12 bases between the two ends. Germline V lookup: CDR1 SGHRS, CDR2 YFSETQ. This CDR3 has 14 amino acids. The CDR3 here is CASSLLPDRETQYF. The CDR3 DNA reads TGCGCCAGCAGCTTGTTACCCGATCGGGAGACCCAGTACTTC.

This clone is a singleton in its sample. The chain employs TRBV19 and TRBJ2-7, with 10 nucleotides matching TRBD2. The CDR3 spans 16 residues. Germline lookup yields CDR1 LNHDA and CDR2 SQIVND (reference sequence). V was pared by 0 bases and J by 3 bases, with 5 bases of the junction left unmatched. The CDR3, as DNA: TGTGCCAGTAGTATAGATCGGCTAGCGGGGGACTACGAGCAGTACTTC. It codes for CASSIDRLAGDYEQYF.

The chain links TRBV20-1 to TRBJ1-1; D remains ambiguous. Germline CDR1 DFQATT, CDR2 SNEGSKA (reference sequence). This CDR3 is built from 16 residues. V lost 3 bases to trimming and J lost 3 bases, with 20 bases between them. The CDR3 reads CSASEMITSRYTEAFF. The CDR3 coding sequence is TGCAGTGCTAGTGAGATGATAACCTCGCGGTACACTGAAGCTTTCTTT.

This sequence joins TRBV27 and TRBJ2-3; perhaps TRBD2 as D (5 bases). Germline values: CDR1 MNHEY, CDR2 SMNVEV (reference sequence). Trimming shortened V by 6 bases and J by 2 bases, and 6 bases separated the two germline ends. The CDR3 has 12 amino acids. The CDR3 DNA is TGTGCCAGCAGAGACTACACAGATACGCAGTATTTT. Translated: CASRDYTDTQYF.